This T cell receptor (beta chain) was documented in a study of cytomegalovirus exposure and HLA in healthy donors. Of note for this clone: Its antigen is still unknown.

Study-level findings and limits: The authors considered a cluster of highly shared sequence variants likely to be a sequencing artifact.

V shed 7 bases, J shed 7 bases, and the junction held 6 bases outside the gene matches. CDR1 is MNHEY, CDR2 SVGAGI, per germline. The CDR3 is made up of 14 amino acids. The PCR used 60 Vbeta and 13 Jbeta primers. The data were produced by immunoSEQ multiplex PCR, yet TCRdb's version contains in-frame clones alone and is incomplete. Here the sample spans fewer than 200,000 clones, 81% being singletons. This TCR came from a man aged 40-55 years in good health and CMV-seropositive. J is TRBJ1-6 and V is TRBV6-5; 8 nucleotides line up with TRBD1. Sequenced sample: PBMCs. CDR3 sequence (DNA): TGTGCCAGCAACCCAGGGGGCTTGAATTCACCCCTCCACTTT. Amino acids: CASNPGGLNSPLHF.